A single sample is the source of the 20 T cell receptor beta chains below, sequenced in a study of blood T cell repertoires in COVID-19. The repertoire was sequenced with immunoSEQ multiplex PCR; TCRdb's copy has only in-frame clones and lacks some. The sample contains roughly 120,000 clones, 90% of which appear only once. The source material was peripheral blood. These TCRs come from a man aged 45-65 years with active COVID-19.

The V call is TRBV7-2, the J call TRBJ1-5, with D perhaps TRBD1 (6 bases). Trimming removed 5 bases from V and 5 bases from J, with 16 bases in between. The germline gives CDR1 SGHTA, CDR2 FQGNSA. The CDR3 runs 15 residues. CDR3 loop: CASSQGQLRDQPQHF. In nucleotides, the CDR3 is TGTGCCAGCAGCCAAGGACAGCTTAGGGATCAGCCCCAGCATTTT.

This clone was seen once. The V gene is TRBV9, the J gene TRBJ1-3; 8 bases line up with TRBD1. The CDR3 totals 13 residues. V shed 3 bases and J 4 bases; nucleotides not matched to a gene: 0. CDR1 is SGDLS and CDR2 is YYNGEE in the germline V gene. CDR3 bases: TGTGCCAGCAGCGGGGACAGGGGAAACACCATATATTTT. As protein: CASSGDRGNTIYF.

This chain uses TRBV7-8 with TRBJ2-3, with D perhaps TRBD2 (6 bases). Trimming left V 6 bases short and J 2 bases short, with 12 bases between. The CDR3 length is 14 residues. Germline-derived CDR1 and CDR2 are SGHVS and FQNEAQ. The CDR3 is CASSPTRLTDTQYF. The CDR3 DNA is TGTGCCAGCAGTCCGACTAGACTCACAGATACGCAGTATTTT.

CDR3 loop: CASSSDRYCTF. For the CDR3, the DNA is TGTGCCAGCAGTTCCGACAGGTACTGCACCTTC. This chain connects TRBV12-3 or TRBV12-4 to TRBJ1-2; weak D call: TRBD1 (6 bases). This CDR3 spans 11 amino acids. Trimming removed 4 bases at V and 13 bases at J, with 13 bases between.

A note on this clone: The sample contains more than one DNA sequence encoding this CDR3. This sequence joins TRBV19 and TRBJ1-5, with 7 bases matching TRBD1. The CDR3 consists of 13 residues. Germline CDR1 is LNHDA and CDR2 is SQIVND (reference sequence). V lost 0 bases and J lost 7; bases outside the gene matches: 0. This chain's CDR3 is CASSIDRGQPQHF. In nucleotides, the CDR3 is TGTGCCAGTAGTATAGACAGGGGGCAGCCCCAGCATTTT.

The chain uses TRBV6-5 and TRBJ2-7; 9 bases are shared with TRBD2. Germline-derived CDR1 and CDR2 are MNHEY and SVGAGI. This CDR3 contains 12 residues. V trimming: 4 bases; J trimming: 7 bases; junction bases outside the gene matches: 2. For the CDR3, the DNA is TGTGCCAGCAGTTTTAGCGGGGGAGAGCAGTACTTC. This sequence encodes CASSFSGGEQYF.

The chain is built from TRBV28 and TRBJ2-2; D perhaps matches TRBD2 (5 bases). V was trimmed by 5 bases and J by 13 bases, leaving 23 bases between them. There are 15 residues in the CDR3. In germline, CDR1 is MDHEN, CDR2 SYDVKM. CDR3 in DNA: TGTGCCAGCAGTCCCCTCCGGCCGGACCTCGGAGGGCTGTTTTTT. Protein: CASSPLRPDLGGLFF.

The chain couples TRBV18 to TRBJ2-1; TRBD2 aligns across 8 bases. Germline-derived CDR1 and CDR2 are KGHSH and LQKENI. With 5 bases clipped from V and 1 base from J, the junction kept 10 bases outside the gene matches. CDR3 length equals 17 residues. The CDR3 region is CASSGLAPQRSYNEQFF. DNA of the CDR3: TGTGCCAGCTCAGGACTAGCTCCTCAGCGGTCCTACAATGAGCAGTTCTTC. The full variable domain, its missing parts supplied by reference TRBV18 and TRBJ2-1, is NAGVMQNPRHLVRRRGQEARLRCSPMKGHSHVYWYRQLPEEGLKFMVYLQKENIIDESGMPKERFSAEFPKEGPSILRIQQVVRGDSAAYFCASSGLAPQRSYNEQFFGPGTRLTVL.

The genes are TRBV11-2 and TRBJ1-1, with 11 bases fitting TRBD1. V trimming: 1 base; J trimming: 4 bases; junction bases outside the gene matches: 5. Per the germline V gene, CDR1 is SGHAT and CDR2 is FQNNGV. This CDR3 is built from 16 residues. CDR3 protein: CASSLATGTGGTEAFF. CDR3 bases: TGTGCCAGCAGCTTAGCGACCGGGACAGGGGGCACTGAAGCTTTCTTT.

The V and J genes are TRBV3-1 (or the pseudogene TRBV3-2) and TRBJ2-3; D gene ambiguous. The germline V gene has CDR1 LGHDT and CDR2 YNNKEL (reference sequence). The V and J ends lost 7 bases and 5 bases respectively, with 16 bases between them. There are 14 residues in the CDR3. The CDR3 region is CASTSGFGLDTQYF. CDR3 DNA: TGTGCCAGCACCTCCGGGTTTGGGTTAGATACGCAGTATTTT.

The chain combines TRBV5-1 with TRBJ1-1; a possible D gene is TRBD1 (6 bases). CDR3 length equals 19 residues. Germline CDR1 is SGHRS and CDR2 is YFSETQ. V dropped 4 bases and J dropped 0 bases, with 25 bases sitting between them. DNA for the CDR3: TGCGCCAGCAGCATTATGCCCCCTGGGACATTCTCCATGAACACTGAAGCTTTCTTT. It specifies CASSIMPPGTFSMNTEAFF.

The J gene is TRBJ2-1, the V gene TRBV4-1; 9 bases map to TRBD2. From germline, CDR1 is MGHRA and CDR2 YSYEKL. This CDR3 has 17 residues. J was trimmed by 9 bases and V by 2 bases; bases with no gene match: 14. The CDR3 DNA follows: TGCGCCAGCAGCCAACCCTTACTAGCGGGTTCTACTACTGAGCAGTTCTTC. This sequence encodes CASSQPLLAGSTTEQFF.

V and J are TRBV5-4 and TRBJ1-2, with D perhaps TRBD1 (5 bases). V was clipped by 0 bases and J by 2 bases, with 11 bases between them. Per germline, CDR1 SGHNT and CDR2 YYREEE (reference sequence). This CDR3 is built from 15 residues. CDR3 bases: TGTGCCAGCAGCTTGGCCCTGGGGCAAAACTATGGCTACACCTTC. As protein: CASSLALGQNYGYTF. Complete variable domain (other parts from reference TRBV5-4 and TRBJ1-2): ETGVTQSPTHLIKTRGQQVTLRCSSQSGHNTVSWYQQALGQGPQFIFQYYREEENGRGNFPPRFSGLQFPNYSSELNVNALELDDSALYLCASSLALGQNYGYTFGSGTRLTVV.

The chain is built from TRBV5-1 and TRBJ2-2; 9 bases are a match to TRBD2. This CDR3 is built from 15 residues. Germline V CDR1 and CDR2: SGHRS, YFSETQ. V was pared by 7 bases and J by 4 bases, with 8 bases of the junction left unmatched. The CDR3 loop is CASRRDSGSTGELFF. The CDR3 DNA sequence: TGCGCCAGCCGCCGCGATAGCGGGAGCACCGGGGAGCTGTTTTTT.

CDR3 amino acids: CASTTHYTGELFF. The CDR3 DNA is TGCGCCAGCACCACACATTACACCGGGGAGCTGTTTTTT. J is TRBJ2-2 and V is TRBV5-1, with D unresolved. Per the germline V gene, CDR1 is SGHRS and CDR2 is YFSETQ. With 6 bases removed from V and 3 bases from J, the gap between germline ends came to 9 bases. CDR3 size: 13 residues.

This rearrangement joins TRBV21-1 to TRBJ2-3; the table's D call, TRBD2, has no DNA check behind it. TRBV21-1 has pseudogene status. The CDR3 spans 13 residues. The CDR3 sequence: CAKGGGVADTQYF. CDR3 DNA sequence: TGTGCCAAGGGGGGGGGCGTCGCAGATACGCAGTATTTT.

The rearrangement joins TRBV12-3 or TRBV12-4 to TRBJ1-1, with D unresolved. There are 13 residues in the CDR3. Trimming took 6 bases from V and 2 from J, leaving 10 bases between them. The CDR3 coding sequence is TGTGCCAGCAGAGGTTCGGGAAACACTGAAGCTTTCTTT. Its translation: CASRGSGNTEAFF.

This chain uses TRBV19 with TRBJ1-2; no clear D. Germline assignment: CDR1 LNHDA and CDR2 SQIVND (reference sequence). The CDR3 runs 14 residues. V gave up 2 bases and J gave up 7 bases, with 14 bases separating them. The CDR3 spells CASSINPPSGGYTF. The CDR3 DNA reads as TGTGCCAGTAGTATAAACCCCCCCAGCGGTGGCTACACCTTC.

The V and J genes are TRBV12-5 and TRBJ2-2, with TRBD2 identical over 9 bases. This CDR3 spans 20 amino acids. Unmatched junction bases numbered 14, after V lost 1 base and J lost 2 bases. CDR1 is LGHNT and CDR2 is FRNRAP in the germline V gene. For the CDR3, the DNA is TGTGCTAGTGGTTTGGCAGGACTAGCGACCCGAAACGCAAACACCGGGGAGCTGTTTTTT. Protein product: CASGLAGLATRNANTGELFF.

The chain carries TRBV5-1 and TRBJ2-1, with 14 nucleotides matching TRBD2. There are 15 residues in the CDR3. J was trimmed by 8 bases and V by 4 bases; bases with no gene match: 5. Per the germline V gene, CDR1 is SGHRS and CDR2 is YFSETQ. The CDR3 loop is CASSIGTSGGDEQFF. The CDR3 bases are TGCGCCAGCAGCATCGGGACTAGCGGGGGTGATGAGCAGTTCTTC.